This is a list of T cell receptor beta chains from one sample in a study of cytomegalovirus exposure and HLA in healthy donors. Only in-frame clones appear in the TCRdb table, and some are missing; sequencing was by immunoSEQ multiplex PCR. In the table there are around 120,000 clones, under 90% of which are singletons. Sequenced material: PBMCs. The receptors were gathered from a woman aged 40 to 50 in good health and CMV-seronegative. The CDR3 runs from the conserved cysteine through the conserved F or W. D genes are given only for firm matches. Rows give clone size only sometimes, using once, few, many, or a class for an expanded clone.

size	V	J	D	DNA	CDR3
.	TRBV29-1	TRBJ2-3	.	TGCAGCGTTTCAGTGGTGTACGATACGCAGTATTTT	CSVSVVYDTQYF
.	TRBV2	TRBJ2-5	.	TGTGCCAGCGGGACCAATGCCCTACGGGGGCAGTACTTC	CASGTNALRGQYF
.	TRBV7-2	TRBJ1-5	TRBD1	TGTGCCAGCAGCCCACCGACAGGGAGAGGGAGCAATCAGCCCCAGCATTTT	CASSPPTGRGSNQPQHF
.	TRBV27	TRBJ2-3	TRBD2	TGTGCCAGCAGTTTCTTAGCGGGGGGTCCTAGCACAGATACGCAGTATTTT	CASSFLAGGPSTDTQYF
.	TRBV4-3	TRBJ2-7	TRBD2	TGCGCCAGCAGCCAAGATGGAGGGCGGGGGGCAACCTACGAGCAGTACTTC	CASSQDGGRGATYEQYF
.	TRBV6-1	TRBJ1-5	.	TGTGCCAGCACCGCGGGGGGGCATCAGCCCCAGCATTTT	CASTAGGHQPQHF
.	TRBV4-2	TRBJ1-4	.	TGTGCCAGCAGCCAAGAGGACAGAGCTAATGAAAAACTGTTTTTT	CASSQEDRANEKLFF
.	TRBV4-2	TRBJ2-5	TRBD2	TGTGCCAGCAGCCAAGAGCTAGCGGGGAAAGAGACCCAGTACTTC	CASSQELAGKETQYF
.	TRBV29-1	TRBJ1-2	TRBD1	TGCAGCGTAGACCAAGGGGGCGCGGCCTATGGCTACACCTTC	CSVDQGGAAYGYTF
.	TRBV2	TRBJ1-1	.	TGTGCCAGCAGAGACAGTATGAACACTGAAGCTTTCTTT	CASRDSMNTEAFF
.	TRBV4-1	TRBJ2-2	.	TGCGCCAGCAGCCAAGGCGAATTGAACACCGGGGAGCTGTTTTTT	CASSQGELNTGELFF
.	TRBV7-9	TRBJ2-3	.	TGTGCCAGCAGCCAACCGCAGGGTTCGGCAGATACGCAGTATTTT	CASSQPQGSADTQYF
.	TRBV11-2	TRBJ2-7	TRBD1	TGTGCCAGCAGCCCCTCGACAGGGGGCCACTTCGGCGAGCAGTACTTC	CASSPSTGGHFGEQYF
.	TRBV27	TRBJ1-1	TRBD1	TGTGCCAGCAGTATAAGACAGGGAAACACTGAAGCTTTCTTT	CASSIRQGNTEAFF
.	TRBV27	TRBJ1-1	.	TGTGCCAGCAGTTCTATCCTGGGGCCGGGCACTGAAGCTTTCTTT	CASSSILGPGTEAFF
.	TRBV27	TRBJ2-7	TRBD2	TGTGCCAGCTCGTGGGGGGGCGGGAGGGCTGGCGAGCAGTACTTC	CASSWGGGRAGEQYF
.	TRBV10-3	TRBJ1-5	TRBD1	TGTGCCATCAGTGGAGACAGGGCAACCGATCAGCCCCAGCATTTT	CAISGDRATDQPQHF
.	TRBV18	TRBJ1-4	TRBD1	TGTGCCAGCTCACCTTCGAGGACAGGGGCAAATGAAAAACTGTTTTTT	CASSPSRTGANEKLFF
.	TRBV4-1	TRBJ2-1	TRBD2	TGCGCCAGCAGCCAAGATACGAGCGGGAGAGAAGAGCAGTTCTTC	CASSQDTSGREEQFF
few	TRBV5-1	TRBJ2-3	TRBD2	TGCGCCAGCGGTTTTATAGCGGGAGGTGGCGCAGATACGCAGTATTTT	CASGFIAGGGADTQYF
.	TRBV5-1	TRBJ2-5	TRBD1	TGCGCCAGCAGCTTGGACAGGGGGCAAATGGAGACCCAGTACTTC	CASSLDRGQMETQYF
.	TRBV7-2	TRBJ1-2	.	TGTGCCAGCAGCTTAGCGAGCCAGGGGACCTATGGCTACACCTTC	CASSLASQGTYGYTF
.	TRBV5-1	TRBJ1-6	TRBD1	TGCGCCAGCAGCACGACCGGGACAGGGTTCTCACCCCTCCACTTT	CASSTTGTGFSPLHF
.	TRBV7-3	TRBJ2-3	TRBD2	TGTGCCAGCAGCTCTACGGGACTAGTTATTTCAGATACGCAGTATTTT	CASSSTGLVISDTQYF
.	TRBV5-4	TRBJ2-1	TRBD2	TGTGCCAGCAGCTCGGGGGGGACTAGCAAGAGCTCCTACAATGAGCAGTTCTTC	CASSSGGTSKSSYNEQFF
.	TRBV5-1	TRBJ2-7	.	TGCGCCAGCAGCTTGGGGTCTTCGACCGGAGGCGAGCAGTACTTC	CASSLGSSTGGEQYF
.	TRBV6-5	TRBJ1-5	.	TGTGCCAGCAGCCCCTTATCGGGGGGCAATCAGCCCCAGCATTTT	CASSPLSGGNQPQHF
.	TRBV4-1	TRBJ2-5	TRBD2	TGCGCCAGCAGCCCCGGAGGGGGGACTAGCGGGATGTGGGCCCAGTACTTC	CASSPGGGTSGMWAQYF
few	TRBV4-1	TRBJ1-5	.	TGCGCCAGCAGCCACCAGGGTGGGGATCAGCCCCAGCATTTT	CASSHQGGDQPQHF
.	TRBV5-1	TRBJ2-2	.	TGCGCCAGCAGCTCAGGAGGCCCCGGGGAGCTGTTTTTT	CASSSGGPGELFF
.	TRBV7-9	TRBJ2-3	.	TGTGCCAGCAGCTCTAGCACAGATACGCAGTATTTT	CASSSSTDTQYF
.	TRBV7-9	TRBJ2-1	TRBD2	TGTGCCAGCAGCTTTAGCGGGGGGTCCTACAATGAGCAGTTCTTC	CASSFSGGSYNEQFF
.	TRBV28	TRBJ2-1	TRBD1	TGTGCCAGCAGCTCAGGGGGCCCAGATTACAATGAGCAGTTCTTC	CASSSGGPDYNEQFF
once	TRBV6-5	TRBJ2-5	.	TGTGCCAGCGCAGGGGAAGAGACCCAGTACTTC	CASAGEETQYF
.	TRBV5-1	TRBJ2-7	.	TGCGCCAGTTCCCCCGGGATCATGGGGGGTTACGAGCAGTACTTC	CASSPGIMGGYEQYF
.	TRBV5-1	TRBJ2-1	.	TGCGCCAGCAGCTCTGACCTCGGGGGTGGTGTGAATGAGCAGTTCTTC	CASSSDLGGGVNEQFF
.	TRBV5-6	TRBJ2-3	TRBD2	TGTGCCAGCAGCTTGGGGACTAGCGGTCCCACAGATACGCAGTATTTT	CASSLGTSGPTDTQYF
.	TRBV6-1	TRBJ1-3	.	TGTGCCAGCAGTGAAGCTCCAGCGGACTCTGGAAACACCATATATTTT	CASSEAPADSGNTIYF
.	TRBV19	TRBJ1-1	.	TGTGCCAGTATAGGTAAGGGGTCCACTGAAGCTTTCTTT	CASIGKGSTEAFF
.	TRBV4-3	TRBJ2-1	.	TGCGCCAGCAGCCCTCGCCAAGGCAGGGCAACCTACAATGAGCAGTTCTTC	CASSPRQGRATYNEQFF
few	TRBV7-6	TRBJ2-2	TRBD1	TGTGCCGTACAGGGGGCGACCGGGGAGCTGTTTTTT	CAVQGATGELFF
few	TRBV6-5	TRBJ1-6	TRBD1	TGTGCCAGCAGTCAGGTGGGACAGTTAAATTCACCCCTCCACTTT	CASSQVGQLNSPLHF
few	TRBV27	TRBJ1-4	TRBD1	TGTGCCAGCAGTTTCTACAGGGGGCGCGATGAAAAACTGTTTTTT	CASSFYRGRDEKLFF
.	TRBV4-3	TRBJ1-4	.	TGCGCCAGCAGCCAAGAAGCGATCCAAAATGAAAAACTGTTTTTT	CASSQEAIQNEKLFF
once	TRBV28	TRBJ1-3	.	TGTGCCAGCAGTTTATCTCCCTCTACCCCCTCTGGAAACACCATATATTTT	CASSLSPSTPSGNTIYF
.	TRBV19	TRBJ2-7	TRBD2	TGTGCCAGTAGTATGAGGACTAGAGGGGAGCAGTACTTC	CASSMRTRGEQYF
.	TRBV7-8	TRBJ1-1	TRBD1	TGTGCCAGCAGCTGGGACAGGGGGAACACTGAAGCTTTCTTT	CASSWDRGNTEAFF
few	TRBV19	TRBJ2-2	.	TGTGCCAGTAGTATAGGCGGGCGGATCTCTGGGGAGCTGTTTTTT	CASSIGGRISGELFF
.	TRBV27	TRBJ2-2	TRBD2	TGTGCCAGCACCACGGGACTAGCGGGACCCGGGGAGCTGTTTTTT	CASTTGLAGPGELFF
.	TRBV5-6	TRBJ2-1	.	TGTGCCAGCAGCTTGGTACAAAGTGAGCAGTTCTTC	CASSLVQSEQFF
.	TRBV7-2	TRBJ2-4	TRBD2	TGTGCCAGCAGCCAAAGCGGGGGGGCCAACATTCAGTACTTC	CASSQSGGANIQYF